These 31 T cell receptor beta chains were sequenced from one sample in a study of CD8+ T cells in alopecia areata. It was cDNA, reverse transcribed from extracted RNA, that served as the sequencing template. TCRdb keeps only in-frame clones here, not all; method: immunoSEQ multiplex PCR. The data hold around 100,000 clones, with less than 75% observed a single time. As for treatment: oral pan-JAK inhibitor, 5-10 mg twice daily. Sequenced material: CD8+ T cells sorted from blood, taken at week 24, from a patient treated with tofacitinib. These receptors all come from a human donor with alopecia areata.

The V gene is TRBV6-1, the J gene TRBJ2-2, with a weak D call TRBD2 (7 bases). Trimming shortened V by 6 bases and J by 3 bases, and 14 bases separated the two germline ends. Germline V gives CDR1 MNHNS, CDR2 SASEGT. The CDR3 has 15 amino acids. CDR3 coding DNA: TGTGCCAGCAGCCACGAAGGGGGGGACACCGGGGAGCTGTTTTTT. As protein: CASSHEGGDTGELFF.

This chain joins TRBV6-5 and TRBJ1-4; D is undetermined. The V gene's germline CDR1 is MNHEY and CDR2 SVGAGI. Trimming took off 2 bases at V and 3 bases at J, with 7 bases between the two ends. The CDR3 sequence is 14 residues long. The DNA of the CDR3 is TGTGCCAGCAGTTACGGGTGGCCTAATGAAAAACTGTTTTTT. Protein sequence: CASSYGWPNEKLFF.

The chain links TRBV25-1 to TRBJ2-2; D may correspond to TRBD1 or TRBD2 (5 bases each). The length of the CDR3 is 14 residues. Germline V lookup: CDR1 MGHDK, CDR2 SYGVNS. V dropped 8 bases and J dropped 3 bases, with 13 bases sitting between them. The CDR3 reads CASSGTDYTGELFF. DNA of the CDR3: TGTGCCAGCTCCGGGACGGACTACACCGGGGAGCTGTTTTTT.

The rearrangement uses TRBV6-5 and TRBJ2-7, with D unclear. The CDR3 is 13 residues long. The V gene's germline CDR1 is MNHEY and CDR2 SVGAGI. The V end lost 0 bases, the J end lost 1 base, and 4 bases lay between the germline ends. CDR3: CASSYSQSYEQYF. CDR3 nucleotides: TGTGCCAGCAGTTACTCACAGTCCTACGAGCAGTACTTC.

This chain uses TRBV5-6 with TRBJ2-7; D not resolved. The germline V gene encodes CDR1 SGHDT and CDR2 YYEEEE. V was cut by 3 bases and J by 6 bases, with 7 bases left in between. The CDR3 is 11 residues long. This CDR3 reads CASSSAGEQYF. As DNA, the CDR3 is TGTGCCAGCAGCTCAGCAGGCGAGCAGTACTTC.

Only a few counts were recorded for this clone. This chain uses TRBV5-1 with TRBJ2-2; D call uncertain. The CDR3 has 14 amino acids. Trimming left V 0 bases short and J 3 bases short, with 6 bases between. The germline V gene encodes CDR1 SGHRS and CDR2 YFSETQ. The CDR3 bases are TGCGCCAGCAGCTTGGCCCGATACACCGGGGAGCTGTTTTTT. This sequence encodes CASSLARYTGELFF.

This clone was recorded at least ten times. This sequence joins TRBV19 and TRBJ2-2; D is undetermined. The CDR3 is 17 amino acids. CDR1 and CDR2 from the germline V gene are LNHDA and SQIVND (reference sequence). V lost 8 bases and J 2 bases, leaving 21 bases between the germline ends. CDR3 loop: CASRSFAVGINTGELFF. The CDR3 DNA sequence: TGTGCCAGTCGGAGCTTTGCAGTTGGAATTAACACCGGGGAGCTGTTTTTT. The whole variable domain, remainder taken from reference TRBV19 and TRBJ2-2, is DGGITQSPKYLFRKEGQNVTLSCEQNLNHDAMYWYRQDPGQGLRLIYYSQIVNDFQKGDIAEGYSVSREKKESFPLTVTSAQKNPTAFYLCASRSFAVGINTGELFFGEGSRLTVL.

The table lists this clone with a few counts. This chain joins TRBV4-3 and TRBJ2-7; 7 nucleotides agree with TRBD1. The junction had 11 bases not matched to a gene; V was cut back by 0 bases and J by 9 bases. The CDR3 runs to 15 residues. In germline, CDR1 is LGHNA, CDR2 YSLEER. The CDR3 is CASSQDGTDSQGQYF. The CDR3 DNA is TGCGCCAGCAGCCAAGATGGGACAGATAGCCAGGGGCAGTACTTC.

As to this clone: Other DNA sequences of this sample code for an identical CDR3. The chain uses TRBV5-1 and TRBJ2-7, with TRBD1 matching 7 bases. Losses at the gene ends were 0 bases for V and 0 bases for J; bases not matched to a gene: 0. The CDR3 is 14 amino acids. Germline V gives CDR1 SGHRS, CDR2 YFSETQ. CDR3 sequence (DNA): TGCGCCAGCAGCTTGGGACAGGGCTCCTACGAGCAGTACTTC. Translated, it gives CASSLGQGSYEQYF. The complete variable domain, with remaining parts taken from reference TRBV5-1 and TRBJ2-7, reads KAGVTQTPRYLIKTRGQQVTLSCSPISGHRSVSWYQQTPGQGLQFLFEYFSETQRNKGNFPGRFSGRQFSNSRSEMNVSTLELGDSALYLCASSLGQGSYEQYFGPGTRLTVT.

This clone has a handful of counts. The rearrangement uses TRBV7-9 and TRBJ2-1, with D possibly TRBD2 on 6 matching bases. CDR3 size: 16 residues. CDR1 is SEHNR, CDR2 FQNEAQ, per germline (reference sequence). Trimming pared 2 bases from V and 9 bases from J, leaving 20 bases between. CDR3 bases: TGTGCCAGCAGCTTAAGGGTGGGGTCCGACGGGGGTGAGCAGTTCTTC. Its translation is CASSLRVGSDGGEQFF.

The CDR3 DNA sequence: TGTGCCATCGGACAGGCTCCCCACGAGCAGTACTTC. It specifies CAIGQAPHEQYF. V is TRBV10-3 and J is TRBJ2-7, with 7 bases fitting TRBD1. Germline V gene sequence: CDR1 ENHRY, CDR2 SYGVKD. V lost 8 bases to trimming and J lost 5 bases; unmatched junction nucleotides: 6. This CDR3 region has 12 residues.

J is TRBJ2-5 and V is TRBV7-6; 8 nucleotides agree with TRBD1. The germline V gene encodes CDR1 SGHVS and CDR2 FNYEAQ. J was trimmed by 5 bases and V by 4 bases; bases with no gene match: 9. The CDR3 sequence is 15 residues long. CDR3 protein: CASSSRQGLRETQYF. The CDR3, as DNA: TGTGCCAGCAGCTCTAGACAGGGGCTCAGGGAGACCCAGTACTTC.

J is TRBJ1-1 and V is TRBV6-5; no reliable D call. The V and J ends lost 0 bases and 2 bases respectively, with 4 bases between them. This CDR3 is built from 13 residues. From germline, CDR1 is MNHEY and CDR2 SVGAGI. CDR3 nucleotides: TGTGCCAGCAGTTACTCGAGAAACACTGAAGCTTTCTTT. Encoded protein: CASSYSRNTEAFF.

This clone was picked up many times. The chain couples TRBV6-4 to TRBJ2-6; a possible D gene is TRBD2 (5 bases). CDR1 and CDR2 (germline): MRHNA, SNTAGT. Trimming cost V 3 bases and J 0 bases, with 9 bases left between them. CDR3 length: 16 residues. The CDR3 DNA sequence: TGTGCCAGCAGTGAGGAGGCAGACTCTGGGGCCAACGTCCTGACTTTC. It specifies CASSEEADSGANVLTF.

On this clone: The junction differs from germline at one of its ends, possibly a read error. The chain carries TRBV6-5 and TRBJ2-1; no clear D gene. Germline CDR1 reads MNHEY; CDR2 reads SVGAGI. The CDR3 loop spans 12 amino acids. The DNA for the CDR3 is TGTGCCAGCAGTTACTCCTCCAATGAGCAGTTCTTC. Translation: CASSYSSNEQFF.

CDR3 amino acids: CASRNRVHYGYTF. Written as DNA, the CDR3 is TGTGCCAGCAGGAACAGGGTGCACTATGGCTACACCTTC. The chain is built from TRBV27 and TRBJ1-2, with TRBD1 as a possible D gene (6 bases). The CDR3 spans 13 residues. Trimming cost V 6 bases and J 3 bases, with 11 bases left between them. Germline V gives CDR1 MNHEY, CDR2 SMNVEV (reference sequence).

The chain links TRBV13 to TRBJ1-2, with 8 bases lining up with TRBD1. Germline V CDR1 and CDR2: PRHDT, FYEKMQ (reference sequence). CDR3 length equals 15 residues. J gave up 8 bases and V 4 bases, and 12 bases lay outside the gene matches. This CDR3 reads CASSSGTGELWGYTF. CDR3 coding DNA: TGTGCCAGCAGCTCTGGGACAGGCGAACTATGGGGCTACACCTTC.

J is TRBJ2-2 and V is TRBV7-2; possible D gene TRBD1, 5 bases. This CDR3 is 15 amino acids long. CDR1 is SGHTA and CDR2 is FQGNSA in the germline V gene. Trimming pared 4 bases from V and 6 bases from J, leaving 15 bases between. CDR3 sequence reads: CASSWDMTVPGELFF. For the CDR3, the DNA is TGTGCCAGCAGCTGGGATATGACAGTCCCCGGGGAGCTGTTTTTT.

This clone was observed a single time. This chain connects TRBV6-5 to TRBJ2-1; TRBD2 might be the D (5 bases). V lost 0 bases and J 7 bases, leaving 10 bases between the germline ends. Germline lookup yields CDR1 MNHEY and CDR2 SVGAGI. This CDR3 region has 14 residues. The DNA for the CDR3 is TGTGCCAGCAGTTACTCGTCGGAGGATAATGAGCAGTTCTTC. It codes for CASSYSSEDNEQFF.

This clone was detected only a few times. V usage is TRBV27 and J usage is TRBJ2-1; possibly TRBD1 or TRBD2 for D (6 bases each). The CDR3 covers 14 residues. The V and J ends lost 2 bases and 7 bases respectively, with 12 bases between them. Looked up from germline, CDR1 is MNHEY and CDR2 is SMNVEV (reference sequence). Written as DNA, the CDR3 is TGTGCCAGCAGTTTAGTAGGGGGGAGGAATGAGCAGTTCTTC. Encoded protein: CASSLVGGRNEQFF.

As concerns this clone: The junction shows a germline mismatch at one end, possibly a read error. V gene TRBV14 combines with J gene TRBJ2-1; a possible D gene is TRBD2 (5 bases). Per germline, CDR1 SGHDN and CDR2 FVKESK. This CDR3 region has 14 residues. CDR3 nucleotide sequence: TGTGCCAGCAACCAACGGGGCTCCTACAATGAGCAGTTCTTC. Encoded protein: CASNQRGSYNEQFF.

This chain links TRBV29-1 with TRBJ1-1; D unclear. Germline V gives CDR1 SQVTM, CDR2 ANQGSEA. CDR3 size: 14 residues. V lost 6 bases and J lost 5, with 19 bases in between. The DNA for the CDR3 is TGCAGCGTCCCCACCACGGGGAAAGGGACTGAAGCTTTCTTT. Translated, it gives CSVPTTGKGTEAFF. Full variable domain (outside the CDR3, taken from reference TRBV29-1 and TRBJ1-1): SAVISQKPSRDICQRGTSLTIQCQVDSQVTMMFWYRQQPGQSLTLIATANQGSEATYESGFVIDKFPISRPNLTFSTLTVSNMSPEDSSIYLCSVPTTGKGTEAFFGQGTRLTVV.

This clone came up once. The chain uses TRBV5-1 and TRBJ2-7, with 9 bases matching TRBD1. This CDR3 region has 16 residues. V lost 2 bases and J lost 1; bases outside the gene matches: 7. Germline V lookup: CDR1 SGHRS, CDR2 YFSETQ. The DNA of the CDR3 is TGCGCCAGCAGCTTTTGGAGTGGACAGGGGTCCTACGAGCAGTACTTC. This encodes CASSFWSGQGSYEQYF.

This rearrangement joins TRBV29-1 to TRBJ1-1; the match to TRBD1 covers 10 bases. The germline gives CDR1 SQVTM, CDR2 ANQGSEA. V gave up 2 bases and J gave up 2 bases; unmatched junction bases: 5. There are 15 residues in the CDR3. The CDR3 protein is CSVEPRTGGNTEAFF. The CDR3 bases are TGCAGCGTTGAACCGCGGACAGGGGGAAACACTGAAGCTTTCTTT.

The rearrangement links TRBV5-1 to TRBJ2-3; perhaps TRBD2 as D (6 bases). V shed 7 bases and J shed 4 bases, with 16 bases lying between them. This CDR3 has 14 amino acids. The germline V gene has CDR1 SGHRS and CDR2 YFSETQ. The CDR3 loop is CASGFGGDADTQYF. DNA of the CDR3: TGCGCCAGCGGTTTCGGCGGGGACGCAGATACGCAGTATTTT.

The rearrangement joins TRBV11-3 to TRBJ1-2, with D possibly matching TRBD1 (5 bases). The CDR3 is made up of 13 amino acids. Germline CDR1 and CDR2: SGHNT and YENEEA. V was pared by 5 bases and J by 3 bases, with 10 bases between. CDR3 coding DNA: TGTGCCAGCAGCCCCGGGACGGACTATGGCTACACCTTC. Translating gives CASSPGTDYGYTF.

This clone was observed a few times. This chain uses TRBV4-1 with TRBJ1-3; 7 bases match TRBD1. Looked up from germline, CDR1 is MGHRA and CDR2 is YSYEKL. After removal of 6 bases from V and 7 bases from J, the junction contained 0 bases not matched to a gene. This CDR3 comprises 11 residues. Written as DNA, the CDR3 is TGCGCCAGCAGACAGGGGAACACCATATATTTT. As protein: CASRQGNTIYF.

This clone appeared a single time. The chain is built from TRBV7-9 and TRBJ2-1, with 10 nucleotides matching TRBD1. CDR3 length equals 17 residues. CDR1 is SEHNR and CDR2 is FQNEAQ in the germline V gene (reference sequence). V lost 0 bases and J lost 3; bases outside the gene matches: 5. This chain's CDR3 is CASSLAKGQGFYNEQFF. The CDR3 DNA follows: TGTGCCAGCAGCTTAGCGAAGGGACAGGGGTTCTACAATGAGCAGTTCTTC.

The V and J genes are TRBV30 and TRBJ1-1; D gene unclear. This CDR3 comprises 14 residues. Germline loops: CDR1 GTSNPN, CDR2 SVGIG (reference sequence). The ends were cut back, 2 bases at V and 1 base at J, with 11 bases in the middle. CDR3 in amino acids: CAWSPRYSNTEAFF. The CDR3 coding sequence is TGTGCCTGGAGTCCCCGCTATTCGAACACTGAAGCTTTCTTT.

The gene calls are TRBV11-2 and TRBJ2-5; TRBD1 matches 9 bases. The CDR3 consists of 16 residues. Germline assignment: CDR1 SGHAT and CDR2 FQNNGV. The ends lost 5 bases at V and 5 bases at J; junction bases unmatched: 12. In DNA form, the CDR3 reads TGTGCCAGCAGCCGAACGGGACAGGGTATTACGGAGACCCAGTACTTC. This encodes CASSRTGQGITETQYF.

This clone was observed a handful of times. The chain combines TRBV27 with TRBJ2-4, with 8 bases fitting TRBD2. CDR3 length: 15 residues. Germline V gene sequence: CDR1 MNHEY, CDR2 SMNVEV (reference sequence). J gave up 7 bases and V 6 bases, and 11 bases lay outside the gene matches. CDR3 amino acids: CASSPSGGGRNIQYF. DNA for the CDR3: TGTGCCAGCAGCCCCTCCGGGGGGGGTAGGAACATTCAGTACTTC.